One and the same sample provided the 22 T cell receptor beta chains below, sequenced in a study of T-cell memory formation after mild COVID-19. TCRdb redid the calling of the 5' RACE reads with MiXCR, one entry per CDR3 protein. This sample has hundreds of thousands of distinct CDR3 sequences, with about 20% found just once. Source material: PBMCs or a T cell subset sorted from them (not recorded which). These receptors originate from an adult woman who had mild COVID-19 (a few samples of this study predate the infection). Cell type and time point are not known.

This chain uses TRBV4-1 with TRBJ1-2, with 7 bases identical to TRBD1. V lost 1 base to trimming and J lost 8 bases; unmatched junction nucleotides: 4. Germline V lookup: CDR1 MGHRA, CDR2 YSYEKL. CDR3 length equals 13 residues. The CDR3 protein is CASSQVQGSGYTF. The CDR3 coding sequence is TGCGCCAGCAGCCAAGTACAGGGGAGCGGCTACACCTTC.

The rearrangement uses TRBV30 and TRBJ1-5; possible D gene TRBD1, 5 bases. Germline CDR1 reads GTSNPN; CDR2 reads SVGIG (reference sequence). V dropped 2 bases and J dropped 4 bases, with 15 bases sitting between them. The CDR3 runs 15 residues. CDR3 in amino acids: CAWSSRAGQNQPQHF. For the CDR3, the DNA is TGTGCCTGGAGTTCAAGGGCAGGGCAAAATCAGCCCCAGCATTTT.

This clonotype was counted ten times or more. The V call is TRBV4-3, the J call TRBJ2-1, with 11 bases that match TRBD2. The CDR3 loop spans 17 amino acids. Germline loops: CDR1 LGHNA, CDR2 YSLEER. V lost 0 bases and J lost 6; bases outside the gene matches: 7. The CDR3 DNA is TGCGCCAGCAGCCAAGATCGATTAGCGGGAGGGGGCAATGAGCAGTTCTTC. Translated: CASSQDRLAGGGNEQFF.

Many counts were recorded for this clonotype. J is TRBJ1-5 and V is TRBV7-9; 7 bases match TRBD1. The CDR3 sequence is 15 residues long. Losses at the gene ends were 1 base for V and 4 bases for J; bases not matched to a gene: 4. Germline CDR1 and CDR2: SEHNR and FQNEAQ (reference sequence). CDR3: CASSLETGANQPQHF. The CDR3 DNA reads TGTGCCAGCAGCTTAGAAACAGGGGCAAATCAGCCCCAGCATTTT.

This clonotype was detected only a few times. V is TRBV12-3 or TRBV12-4 and J is TRBJ2-7, with D perhaps given as TRBD1 or TRBD2 (5 bases each). This CDR3 contains 13 residues. Trimming pared 9 bases from V and 3 bases from J, leaving 15 bases between. The CDR3, as DNA: TGTGCCAGTACCTTGGGGGACCTCTACGAGCAGTACTTC. Protein product: CASTLGDLYEQYF.

The chain has TRBV11-3 and TRBJ2-1, with 12 bases identical to TRBD2. The CDR3 spans 18 residues. Germline assignment: CDR1 SGHNT and CDR2 YENEEA. V lost 2 bases to trimming and J lost 2 bases; unmatched junction nucleotides: 7. CDR3 bases: TGTGCCAGCAGCTTATCTAGCGGGAGGGCCCGACCCTACAATGAGCAGTTCTTC. Residues: CASSLSSGRARPYNEQFF. Complete variable domain (other parts from reference TRBV11-3 and TRBJ2-1): EAGVVQSPRYKIIEKKQPVAFWCNPISGHNTLYWYLQNLGQGPELLIRYENEEAVDDSQLPKDRFSAERLKGVDSTLKIQPAELGDSAVYLCASSLSSGRARPYNEQFFGPGTRLTVL.

The chain is built from TRBV5-1 and TRBJ1-5; weak D call: TRBD1 (6 bases). Trimming pared 5 bases from V and 1 base from J, leaving 13 bases between. The CDR3 has 15 amino acids. CDR1 and CDR2 (germline): SGHRS, YFSETQ. CDR3 bases: TGCGCCAGCAGAATGGGGGCGGCGAGCAATCAGCCCCAGCATTTT. Its translation is CASRMGAASNQPQHF.

J is TRBJ1-1 and V is TRBV21-1. TRBV21-1 is given as a pseudogene. The CDR3 consists of 14 residues. Here the CDR3 DNA reads TGTGCCAGCAGCAAAGTGGGCCTGAAGGCTGAAGCTTTCTTT. Translated, it gives CASSKVGLKAEAFF.

This clonotype was found a few times. The CDR3 is CASRLAGAADNEQFF. The CDR3 DNA is TGTGCCAGCAGACTAGCGGGAGCGGCGGACAATGAGCAGTTCTTC. The chain employs TRBV12-3 or TRBV12-4 and TRBJ2-1, with 11 bases identical to TRBD2. The CDR3 is 15 amino acids. Losses at the gene ends were 6 bases for V and 5 bases for J; bases not matched to a gene: 6.

This clonotype came up a few times. The J gene is TRBJ2-1, the V gene TRBV12-3 or TRBV12-4, with D possibly being TRBD2 (6 bases). V was pared by 2 bases and J by 5 bases, with 7 bases between. CDR3 size: 13 residues. The CDR3 nucleotides read TGTGCCAGCAGTTTAACTAGCAACAATGAGCAGTTCTTC. Translation: CASSLTSNNEQFF.

The chain uses TRBV5-1 and TRBJ2-7; 7 positions match TRBD1. This CDR3 comprises 15 residues. Germline CDR1 reads SGHRS; CDR2 reads YFSETQ. The ends lost 6 bases at V and 0 bases at J; junction bases unmatched: 9. DNA for the CDR3: TGCGCCAGCAAGACCCCCGGACAGGACTCCTACGAGCAGTACTTC. Translated, it gives CASKTPGQDSYEQYF.

The V and J genes are TRBV6-2 or TRBV6-3 and TRBJ2-7, with D perhaps matching TRBD1 (6 bases). Germline V gives CDR1 MNHEY, CDR2 SVGEGT. The CDR3 runs to 14 residues. The V gene lost 7 bases and the J gene lost 0 bases, with 13 bases spanning the gap. CDR3 coding DNA: TGTGCCAGCAACCGGGACACAAGCTCCTACGAGCAGTACTTC. This codes for CASNRDTSSYEQYF.

The gene calls are TRBV5-5 and TRBJ2-3; 10 positions match TRBD2. Germline CDR1 SGHKS, CDR2 YYEKEE (reference sequence). V shed 1 base, J shed 2 bases, and the junction held 4 bases outside the gene matches. The CDR3 is 16 residues long. In nucleotides, the CDR3 is TGTGCCAGCAGCTTGAGGCTAGCGGGGGCCACAGATACGCAGTATTTT. This translates into CASSLRLAGATDTQYF.

The chain links TRBV14 to TRBJ2-3; 7 bases line up with TRBD1. V lost 6 bases and J lost 5; bases outside the gene matches: 8. The CDR3 totals 14 residues. Germline V gene lookup returns CDR1 SGHDN and CDR2 FVKESK. For the CDR3, the DNA is TGTGCCAGCAGTAGGGGACAGTCGCAAGATACGCAGTATTTT. Amino acid sequence: CASSRGQSQDTQYF.

V and J are TRBV6-1 and TRBJ2-7; D is possibly TRBD2 (6 bases). V was trimmed by 6 bases and J by 3 bases, leaving 15 bases between them. Germline values: CDR1 MNHNS, CDR2 SASEGT. This CDR3 is 14 amino acids long. As DNA, the CDR3 is TGTGCCAGCAGGATCCGGGACTCACTCTACGAGCAGTACTTC. It is translated as CASRIRDSLYEQYF.

This sequence joins TRBV12-3 or TRBV12-4 and TRBJ2-7; 11 positions agree with TRBD2. V gave up 1 base and J gave up 2 bases; unmatched junction bases: 7. The CDR3 runs 17 residues. The CDR3 coding sequence is TGTGCCAGCAGTTTAGGGATTATAGCGGGAGGGGCCTACGAGCAGTACTTC. As protein: CASSLGIIAGGAYEQYF.

A few counts support this clonotype. The chain employs TRBV11-2 and TRBJ2-5; D not resolved. The V end lost 5 bases, the J end lost 9 bases, and 16 bases lay between the germline ends. The germline V gene encodes CDR1 SGHAT and CDR2 FQNNGV. The CDR3 totals 13 residues. DNA for the CDR3: TGTGCCAGCAGCCTGCCTGCAGTGTGGGCCCAGTACTTC. The encoded protein is CASSLPAVWAQYF.

This clonotype was counted a few times. The rearrangement uses TRBV10-3 and TRBJ1-4; possible D gene TRBD1, 5 bases. Trimming cost V 4 bases and J 3 bases, with 9 bases left between them. The CDR3 loop spans 14 amino acids. The germline V gene encodes CDR1 ENHRY and CDR2 SYGVKD. This chain's CDR3 is CAISGGGPNEKLFF. CDR3 nucleotides: TGTGCCATCAGTGGGGGGGGTCCTAATGAAAAACTGTTTTTT.

J is TRBJ2-7 and V is TRBV5-6, with a possible D match to TRBD2 (5 bases). Trimming took 2 bases from V and 7 from J, leaving 19 bases between them. The CDR3 has 15 amino acids. Germline CDR1 is SGHDT and CDR2 is YYEEEE. The CDR3 DNA reads as TGTGCCAGCAGCTTTGCCGGGCAAACCCGGAGGGAGCAGTACTTC. Translation gives CASSFAGQTRREQYF.

This chain links TRBV5-6 with TRBJ2-3; D is unclear. CDR1 SGHDT and CDR2 YYEEEE come from the germline V gene. CDR3 length: 12 amino acids. V lost 7 bases, J lost 6 bases, and 12 bases lay in between. The CDR3, as DNA: TGTGCCAGCGGAGAAGCACCGGATACGCAGTATTTT. It is translated as CASGEAPDTQYF.

This clonotype was detected a few times. This sequence joins TRBV12-3 or TRBV12-4 and TRBJ2-1; 9 bases line up with TRBD1. The CDR3 consists of 15 residues. The V gene end was trimmed by 5 bases and the J gene end by 14 bases; junction bases not matched to a gene: 16. The CDR3 bases are TGTGCCAGCAGTGTCTCCGGGACAGGGCCCCTAGTAGAGTTCTTC. Its protein is CASSVSGTGPLVEFF.

This clonotype has only a few counts. This chain links TRBV3-1 with TRBJ2-1, with D possibly TRBD2 on 5 matching bases. The V gene's germline CDR1 is LGHDT and CDR2 YNNKEL (reference sequence). The V gene lost 3 bases and the J gene lost 1 base, with 7 bases spanning the gap. The CDR3 runs to 14 residues. Here the CDR3 DNA reads TGTGCCAGCAGCCACGAGGGATCCTACAATGAGCAGTTCTTC. Its translation is CASSHEGSYNEQFF.